This T cell receptor (beta chain) was captured by sequencing in a study of T cells in Graves' hyperthyroidism and ophthalmopathy. It was RNA transcripts that yielded the amplified TCR beta CDR3 regions. The HTBI primer set drove a first-round RT-PCR of the TCR CDR3. TCRdb called the multiplex PCR reads again in MiXCR, with one record for every CDR3 protein. The sample has over 250,000 distinct CDR3 sequences, less than 30% seen once; the top ten hold roughly a quarter. Germline V gives CDR1 LNHDA, CDR2 SQIVND (reference sequence). This CDR3 is built from 14 residues. V was trimmed by 3 bases and J by 6 bases, leaving 14 bases between them. This clonotype was found a few times.

The clonotype comes from a man in his forties with Graves' hyperthyroidism that later progressed to Graves' ophthalmopathy. The V and J genes are TRBV19 and TRBJ1-2, with D possibly TRBD1 on 5 matching bases. The sample taken for sequencing was blood. The CDR3 loop reads CASSMGRGGHGYTF. The CDR3 DNA reads as TGTGCCAGTAGTATGGGGAGGGGCGGCCATGGCTACACCTTC.